Each of the 13 T cell receptor beta chains below was sequenced from the same sample in a study of blood T cell repertoires in COVID-19. The assay was immunoSEQ multiplex PCR, and TCRdb's table has in-frame clones only and misses some. The table has about 26,000 clones, roughly 90% seen once. What was sequenced was peripheral blood. These receptor sequences come from a human donor in a cohort sampled during active COVID-19.

This sequence joins TRBV27 and TRBJ1-2; the D is unclear. This CDR3 comprises 12 residues. The germline V gene encodes CDR1 MNHEY and CDR2 SMNVEV (reference sequence). The ends were cut back, 5 bases at V and 8 bases at J, with 12 bases in the middle. CDR3 sequence: CASSPPAGGYTF. For the CDR3, the DNA is TGTGCCAGCAGTCCCCCTGCTGGCGGCTACACCTTC.

The V call is TRBV5-4, the J call TRBJ2-4; no clear D. Trimming removed 0 bases at V and 1 base at J, with 14 bases between. The length of the CDR3 is 17 residues. Per the germline V gene, CDR1 is SGHNT and CDR2 is YYREEE (reference sequence). CDR3 protein: CASSLGVLPGAKNIQYF. The CDR3 DNA sequence: TGTGCCAGCAGCTTGGGGGTTCTCCCGGGTGCCAAAAACATTCAGTACTTC.

This chain links TRBV15 with TRBJ2-3, with 9 bases lining up with TRBD1. J was trimmed by 3 bases and V by 5 bases; bases with no gene match: 3. The CDR3 spans 14 residues. Per the germline V gene, CDR1 is LNHNV and CDR2 is YYDKDF (reference sequence). The CDR3 loop is CATSWDRVTDTQYF. The CDR3 nucleotides read TGTGCCACCAGCTGGGACAGGGTTACAGATACGCAGTATTTT. The full variable domain, in which reference TRBV15 and TRBJ2-3 provide the parts outside the CDR3, is DAMVIQNPRYQVTQFGKPVTLSCSQTLNHNVMYWYQQKSSQAPKLLFHYYDKDFNNEADTPDNFQSRRPNTSFCFLDIRSPGLGDTAMYLCATSWDRVTDTQYFGPGTRLTVL.

V is TRBV19 and J is TRBJ2-3, with 8 bases matching TRBD2. From germline, CDR1 is LNHDA and CDR2 SQIVND (reference sequence). The CDR3 totals 13 residues. J gave up 6 bases and V 5 bases, and 4 bases lay outside the gene matches. The CDR3 reads CASSLAGYDTQYF. For the CDR3, the DNA is TGTGCCAGTAGTTTAGCGGGGTACGATACGCAGTATTTT.

This sequence joins TRBV5-6 and TRBJ2-5; D might be TRBD2 (5 bases). V lost 0 bases and J lost 5, with 8 bases in between. The CDR3 consists of 13 residues. The germline V gene encodes CDR1 SGHDT and CDR2 YYEEEE. The CDR3 DNA is TGTGCCAGCAGCTTGGCCGGGAAGGAGACCCAGTACTTC. As protein: CASSLAGKETQYF.

The gene calls are TRBV19 and TRBJ2-3; 10 nucleotides align to TRBD2. Trimming removed 8 bases from V and 2 bases from J; junction bases left unmatched: 7. Germline loops: CDR1 LNHDA, CDR2 SQIVND (reference sequence). CDR3 size: 15 residues. CDR3 coding DNA: TGTGCCAGTCGACGGACTAGCGGCCTCACAGATACGCAGTATTTT. Translation gives CASRRTSGLTDTQYF.

The rearrangement joins TRBV13 to TRBJ2-5; the match to TRBD1 covers 7 bases. The germline gives CDR1 PRHDT, CDR2 FYEKMQ (reference sequence). This CDR3 is 17 amino acids long. J was trimmed by 1 base and V by 2 bases; bases with no gene match: 10. CDR3 amino acids: CASSLRGRNPIQETQYF. The CDR3 DNA is TGTGCCAGCAGCTTAAGGGGGCGTAACCCCATCCAAGAGACCCAGTACTTC.

The genes are TRBV2 and TRBJ1-2; D uncertain. V was cut by 1 base and J by 14 bases, with 11 bases left in between. This CDR3 has 11 amino acids. Germline values: CDR1 SNHLY, CDR2 FYNNEI. This chain's CDR3 is CASSEENSLTF. The CDR3 DNA reads as TGTGCCAGCAGTGAAGAGAACAGCTTGACCTTC.

CDR3 protein: CASTSFGGNEQFF. The CDR3 region has the DNA TGTGCCAGCACCAGCTTCGGGGGGAATGAGCAGTTCTTC. The gene calls are TRBV7-9 and TRBJ2-1; 7 bases fit TRBD2. From germline, CDR1 is SEHNR and CDR2 FQNEAQ (reference sequence). The junction had 7 bases not matched to a gene; V was cut back by 7 bases and J by 7 bases. This CDR3 contains 13 residues.

This clone has a single count. The rearrangement joins TRBV7-9 to TRBJ2-3; the D is unclear. Trimming removed 5 bases at V and 4 bases at J, with 13 bases between. Germline V gene lookup returns CDR1 SEHNR and CDR2 FQNEAQ (reference sequence). The CDR3 sequence is 14 residues long. CDR3 amino acids: CASSTTSSPDTQYF. CDR3 nucleotide sequence: TGTGCCAGCAGCACCACAAGTAGCCCAGATACGCAGTATTTT.

This chain uses TRBV20-1 with TRBJ1-6; no clear D. The ends were cut back, 3 bases at V and 8 bases at J, with 14 bases in the middle. Germline V gene lookup returns CDR1 DFQATT and CDR2 SNEGSKA (reference sequence). This CDR3 is built from 14 residues. The CDR3 reads CSASRGIIHSPLHF. CDR3 DNA: TGCAGTGCTAGTAGAGGGATAATCCATTCACCCCTCCACTTT.

V is TRBV5-4 and J is TRBJ2-3, with D maybe TRBD2 (7 bases). The CDR3 is made up of 14 amino acids. V was pared by 2 bases and J by 5 bases, with 12 bases between. The germline gives CDR1 SGHNT, CDR2 YYREEE (reference sequence). Written as DNA, the CDR3 is TGTGCCAGCAGCTTCGGGGGGCGGGGAGATACGCAGTATTTT. Its protein is CASSFGGRGDTQYF.

The chain recombines TRBV18 with TRBJ1-1, with D possibly matching TRBD1 (5 bases). Germline CDR1 is KGHSH and CDR2 is LQKENI. CDR3 length equals 15 residues. The V gene lost 3 bases and the J gene lost 5 bases, with 16 bases spanning the gap. The chain's CDR3 is CASSPPLAGTTEAFF. The CDR3 nucleotides are TGTGCCAGCTCACCCCCATTGGCGGGGACGACTGAAGCTTTCTTT.